These 13 T cell receptor beta chains were all obtained from the same sample, sequenced in a study of CD8 T cells in ankylosing spondylitis. Their recognized antigens are unknown. Study-level results: Several highly homologous variants made up a TCR beta motif, and this motif appeared characteristic of ankylosing spondylitis blood.

Each CDR3 protein is one row after TCRdb ran MiXCR on the 5' RACE reads. This sample has roughly 400,000 distinct CDR3 sequences, with approximately 20% found just once. Sequenced input: blood, either unsorted or a sorted T cell fraction (not recorded which). Every receptor here comes from a male donor with ankylosing spondylitis.

This CDR3 is CSVGSRAFSYEQYF. The CDR3, as DNA: TGCAGCGTTGGATCACGGGCTTTCTCCTACGAGCAGTACTTC. The chain has TRBV29-1 and TRBJ2-7; D uncertain. The germline gives CDR1 SQVTM, CDR2 ANQGSEA. Deletions cut 4 bases from V and 0 bases from J, with 13 bases between. The CDR3 covers 14 residues.

This clonotype occurred a few times. The chain combines TRBV3-1 with TRBJ2-6; D possibly corresponds to TRBD2 (6 bases). This CDR3 comprises 18 residues. Germline CDR1 is LGHDT and CDR2 is YNNKEL (reference sequence). V was cut by 3 bases and J by 1 base, with 16 bases left in between. CDR3 nucleotide sequence: TGTGCCAGCAGCCACACCTGGTCCGGACTATCTGGGGCCAACGTCCTGACTTTC. This sequence encodes CASSHTWSGLSGANVLTF.

The chain employs TRBV20-1 and TRBJ2-7, with no clear D. CDR3 length: 14 amino acids. Trimming took off 0 bases at V and 6 bases at J, with 15 bases between the two ends. The germline gives CDR1 DFQATT, CDR2 SNEGSKA (reference sequence). This CDR3 is CSARDRTLSLEQYF. In DNA form, the CDR3 reads TGCAGTGCTAGAGACCGGACCCTAAGCCTCGAGCAGTACTTC.

In its sample, this clonotype was seen a few times. The chain combines TRBV7-2 with TRBJ1-4; the match to TRBD1 covers 8 bases. V lost 4 bases, J lost 3 bases, and 4 bases stayed unmatched. The CDR3 sequence is 15 residues long. Germline values: CDR1 SGHTA, CDR2 FQGNSA. The CDR3 reads CASSWTGQANEKLFF. The CDR3 DNA sequence: TGTGCCAGCAGCTGGACAGGGCAGGCTAATGAAAAACTGTTTTTT. The whole variable domain, remainder taken from reference TRBV7-2 and TRBJ1-4, is GAGVSQSPSNKVTEKGKDVELRCDPISGHTALYWYRQSLGQGLEFLIYFQGNSAPDKSGLPSDRFSAERTGGSVSTLTIQRTQQEDSAVYLCASSWTGQANEKLFFGSGTQLSVL.

There are a few counts of this clonotype. The chain links TRBV3-1 to TRBJ1-2, with 7 bases fitting TRBD1. With V trimmed by 2 bases and J by 2 bases, 2 bases remained unmatched. Germline V CDR1 and CDR2: LGHDT, YNNKEL (reference sequence). The CDR3 extends over 14 amino acids. The CDR3 bases are TGTGCCAGCAGCCAACCGGGACAGAACTATGGCTACACCTTC. It specifies CASSQPGQNYGYTF.

This clonotype turned up a few times. V gene TRBV6-6 combines with J gene TRBJ2-7; 10 bases match TRBD2. The CDR3 covers 13 residues. Germline CDR1 is MNHNY and CDR2 is SVGAGI (reference sequence). With 8 bases clipped from V and 7 bases from J, the junction kept 8 bases outside the gene matches. The CDR3 nucleotides are TGTGCCAGCTCCCCGAAGCGGGAGGGGGAGCAGTACTTC. Translation: CASSPKREGEQYF.

This clonotype came up a few times. The V call is TRBV20-1, the J call TRBJ1-1, with TRBD1 matching over 7 bases. From germline, CDR1 is DFQATT and CDR2 SNEGSKA (reference sequence). V trimming: 7 bases; J trimming: 5 bases; junction bases outside the gene matches: 10. The CDR3 contains 13 residues. This CDR3 is CSGGRQGVTEAFF. CDR3 in DNA: TGCAGTGGTGGGAGACAGGGAGTAACTGAAGCTTTCTTT.

Ten or more counts support this clonotype. The chain is built from TRBV6-2 or TRBV6-3 and TRBJ2-1; D not resolved. The CDR3 runs to 12 residues. Trimming left V 7 bases short and J 9 bases short, with 13 bases between. Germline V gene lookup returns CDR1 MNHEY and CDR2 SVGEGT. CDR3: CASTPEAGEQFF. DNA of the CDR3: TGTGCCAGCACCCCCGAGGCTGGTGAGCAGTTCTTC.

The chain recombines TRBV5-1 with TRBJ2-5, with 12 bases matching TRBD2. J lost 5 bases, V lost 3 bases, and 5 bases had no gene match. The CDR3 covers 15 residues. CDR1 is SGHRS and CDR2 is YFSETQ in the germline V gene. Here the CDR3 DNA reads TGCGCCAGCAGCTCGCTAGCGGGAGGGGTGGAGACCCAGTACTTC. Translating gives CASSSLAGGVETQYF. Full variable domain (rest looked up from reference TRBV5-1 and TRBJ2-5): KAGVTQTPRYLIKTRGQQVTLSCSPISGHRSVSWYQQTPGQGLQFLFEYFSETQRNKGNFPGRFSGRQFSNSRSEMNVSTLELGDSALYLCASSSLAGGVETQYFGPGTRLLVL.

This clonotype showed up just a few times. The genes are TRBV6-5 and TRBJ2-2; 9 bases match TRBD2. V gave up 4 bases and J gave up 1 base; unmatched junction bases: 4. The CDR3 has 16 residues. Germline V gene lookup returns CDR1 MNHEY and CDR2 SVGAGI. CDR3 region: CASSLELAGNTGELFF. Here the CDR3 DNA reads TGTGCCAGCAGTTTGGAACTAGCGGGGAACACCGGGGAGCTGTTTTTT.

This clonotype was seen a few times. This chain joins TRBV7-2 and TRBJ2-3, with D possibly matching TRBD1 (6 bases). The germline V gene encodes CDR1 SGHTA and CDR2 FQGNSA. The CDR3 is made up of 15 amino acids. Trimming removed 3 bases at V and 0 bases at J, with 10 bases between. The chain's CDR3 is CASSFNRASTDTQYF. The CDR3 coding sequence is TGTGCCAGCAGCTTCAACAGGGCTAGCACAGATACGCAGTATTTT.

In its sample, this clonotype was seen many times. The rearrangement uses TRBV5-1 and TRBJ2-5; perhaps TRBD2 as D (5 bases). V was trimmed by 0 bases and J by 4 bases, leaving 10 bases between them. CDR1 is SGHRS, CDR2 YFSETQ, per germline. The CDR3 has 14 residues. For the CDR3, the DNA is TGCGCCAGCAGCTTGGGGCTAGCTGGAGAGACCCAGTACTTC. It yields the protein CASSLGLAGETQYF.

The chain uses TRBV6-2 or TRBV6-3 and TRBJ2-2; 8 bases map to TRBD1. V lost 7 bases and J lost 3; bases outside the gene matches: 10. The CDR3 is 16 amino acids. In germline, CDR1 is MNHEY, CDR2 SVGEGT. The CDR3 reads CASNDRGLPDTGELFF. In nucleotides, the CDR3 is TGTGCCAGCAACGACAGGGGCCTACCCGACACCGGGGAGCTGTTTTTT.